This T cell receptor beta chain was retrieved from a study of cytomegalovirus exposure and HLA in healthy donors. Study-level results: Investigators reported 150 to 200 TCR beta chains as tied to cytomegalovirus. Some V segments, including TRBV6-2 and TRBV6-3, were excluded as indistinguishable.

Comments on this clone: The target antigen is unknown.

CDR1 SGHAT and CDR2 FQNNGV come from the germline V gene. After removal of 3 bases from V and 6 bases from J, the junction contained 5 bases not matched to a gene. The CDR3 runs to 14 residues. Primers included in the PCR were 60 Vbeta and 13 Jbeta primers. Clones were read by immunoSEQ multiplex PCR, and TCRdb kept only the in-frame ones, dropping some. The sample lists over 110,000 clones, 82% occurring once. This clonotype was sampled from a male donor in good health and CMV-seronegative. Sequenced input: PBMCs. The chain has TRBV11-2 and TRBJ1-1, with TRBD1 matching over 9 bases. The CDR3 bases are TGTGCCAGCAGCTTTACAGGGGGCTATCCTGAAGCTTTCTTT. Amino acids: CASSFTGGYPEAFF. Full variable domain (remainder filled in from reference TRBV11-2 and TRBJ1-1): EAGVAQSPRYKIIEKRQSVAFWCNPISGHATLYWYQQILGQGPKLLIQFQNNGVVDDSQLPKDRFSAERLKGVDSTLKIQPAKLEDSAVYLCASSFTGGYPEAFFGQGTRLTVV.